The entry below gives a single TCR beta chain sequence along with its context. These data belong to a study of shared T cell receptors in the human thymus. The assay was immunoSEQ multiplex PCR, and TCRdb's table has in-frame clones only and misses some. This sample has hundreds of thousands of clones; over 90% occur once, and the top ten carry 0.015% to 0.02%. J lost 6 bases, V lost 4 bases, and 2 bases had no gene match. Germline CDR1 MNHNS, CDR2 SASEGT. There are 14 residues in the CDR3. The chain combines TRBV6-1 with TRBJ2-4; 11 bases fit TRBD2. Sequencing was done on a sample of thymocytes. This sequence originates from a human donor. This chain's CDR3 is CASSGGTSGNIQYF. In DNA, the CDR3 is TGTGCCAGCAGTGGCGGGACTAGCGGAAACATTCAGTACTTC.